The clone carrying this T cell receptor beta chain was detected only a few times. Measured with immunoSEQ multiplex PCR; TCRdb has only the in-frame clones, and not every one. The sample records 400,000 to 450,000 clones, 70% to 90% being singletons. Germline V CDR1 and CDR2: LNHDA, SQIVND (reference sequence). This CDR3 comprises 20 residues. V lost 5 bases to trimming and J lost 0 bases; unmatched junction nucleotides: 18. These data are taken from a study of blood T cell repertoires in COVID-19. Sequencing input: peripheral blood. The genes are TRBV19 and TRBJ1-5; 8 nucleotides align to TRBD1. The origin of this receptor is a man aged 18-30 years with COVID-19, enrolled during active disease. CDR3 in amino acids: CASSWTGRMGWMDSNQPQHF. The CDR3 bases are TGTGCCAGTAGTTGGACAGGGCGAATGGGATGGATGGATAGCAATCAGCCCCAGCATTTT.